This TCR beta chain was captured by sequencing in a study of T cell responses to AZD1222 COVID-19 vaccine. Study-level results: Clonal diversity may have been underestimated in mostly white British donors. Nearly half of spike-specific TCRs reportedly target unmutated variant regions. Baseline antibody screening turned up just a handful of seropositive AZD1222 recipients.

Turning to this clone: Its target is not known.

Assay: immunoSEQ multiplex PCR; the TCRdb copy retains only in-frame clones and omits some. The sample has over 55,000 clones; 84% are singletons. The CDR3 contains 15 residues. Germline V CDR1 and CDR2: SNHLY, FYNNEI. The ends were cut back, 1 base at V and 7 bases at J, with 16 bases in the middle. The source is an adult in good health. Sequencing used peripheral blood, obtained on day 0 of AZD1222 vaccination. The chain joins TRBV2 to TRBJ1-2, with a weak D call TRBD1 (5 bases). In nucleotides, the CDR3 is TGTGCCAGCAGTGAAGGACGGACCCCAGGGTCTGGCTACACCTTC. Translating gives CASSEGRTPGSGYTF.